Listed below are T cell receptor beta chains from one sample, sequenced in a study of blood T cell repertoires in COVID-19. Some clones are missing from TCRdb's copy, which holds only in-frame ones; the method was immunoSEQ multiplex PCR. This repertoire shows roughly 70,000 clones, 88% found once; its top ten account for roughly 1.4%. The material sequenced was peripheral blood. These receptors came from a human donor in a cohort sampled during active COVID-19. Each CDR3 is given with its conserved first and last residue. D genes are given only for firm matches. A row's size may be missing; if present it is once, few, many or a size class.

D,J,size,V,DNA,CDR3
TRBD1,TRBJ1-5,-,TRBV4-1,TGCGCCAGCAGCGACGGAGACAGGGGTTATAGCAATCAGCCCCAGCATTTT,CASSDGDRGYSNQPQHF
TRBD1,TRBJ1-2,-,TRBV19,TGTGCCAGTAGTCCAGACAGGGGCCCAAGTCCTAACTATGGCTACACCTTC,CASSPDRGPSPNYGYTF
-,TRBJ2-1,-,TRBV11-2,TGTGCCAGCAGCTTAGGGCCCCAGATCGCCGACAATGAGCAGTTCTTC,CASSLGPQIADNEQFF
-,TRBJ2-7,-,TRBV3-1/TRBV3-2,TGTGCCAGCAGCCAATCTGCAGGGGCCTCCTACGAGCAGTACTTC,CASSQSAGASYEQYF
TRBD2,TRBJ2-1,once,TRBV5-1,TGCGCCAGCAGATTGGCGGAGGGTAGCGGGAGCTCCTACAATGAGCAGTTCTTC,CASRLAEGSGSSYNEQFF
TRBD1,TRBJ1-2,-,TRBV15,TGTGCCACCAGCAGATCACGGGACAGGGTAGGCTATGGCTACACCTTC,CATSRSRDRVGYGYTF
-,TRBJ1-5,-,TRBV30,TGTGCCTGGAGTGAGGGAGCCGGGCATCAGCCCCAGCATTTT,CAWSEGAGHQPQHF
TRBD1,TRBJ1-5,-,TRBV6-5,TGTGCCAGCAGTTTGGACAGGGACCAGCCCCAGCATTTT,CASSLDRDQPQHF
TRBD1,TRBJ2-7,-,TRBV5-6,TGTGCCAGCTCCAGGGGACAGGGGTCGCGTGAGCAGTACTTC,CASSRGQGSREQYF
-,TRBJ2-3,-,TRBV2,TGTGCCAGCACGGGACTTCCCTCCCTGGGTACGCAGTATTTT,CASTGLPSLGTQYF
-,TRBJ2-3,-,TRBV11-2,TGTGCCAGCAGCCCCCCACCGGGAGCAGATACGCAGTATTTT,CASSPPPGADTQYF
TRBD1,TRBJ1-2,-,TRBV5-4,TGTGCCAGCAGCGGGGACAGCGTGGCCTATGGCTACACCTTC,CASSGDSVAYGYTF
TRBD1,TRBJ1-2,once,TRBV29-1,TGCAGCGTTACAGGGGACTATGGCTACACCTTC,CSVTGDYGYTF